The source of this T cell receptor (beta chain) is a study of blood T cell repertoires in COVID-19. About the study: COVID-19 samples from acute and convalescent phases originated in the United States, Italy and Spain. PBMCs, B-cell-depleted T cells, or T cells provided the cDNA or gDNA that made up the material.

In the study's own analysis: Scientists estimated how many nucleated cells there were by amplifying reference gene primers. The table came from immunoSEQ multiplex PCR; TCRdb's copy has only in-frame clones and leaves some out. That table furnishes V, J and clone size, whereas the DNA furnished D and trimming. The table includes about 100,000 clones, approximately 89% detected once. CDR3 length: 16 amino acids. Trimming removed 4 bases from V and 5 bases from J, with 17 bases in between. Germline CDR1 and CDR2: SEHNR and FQNEAQ (reference sequence). The chain uses TRBV7-9 and TRBJ2-2, with D unresolved. Material for sequencing was peripheral blood. This clonotype was obtained from a man aged 50 to 60 with active COVID-19. CDR3 protein: CASSSAESLLTGELFF. The CDR3 bases are TGTGCCAGCAGCTCTGCTGAGTCCCTATTAACCGGGGAGCTGTTTTTT.